This TCR beta chain was retrieved from a study of cytomegalovirus exposure and HLA in healthy donors (dated by TCRdb to 2015 to 2018). In terms of the full investigation: According to an earlier analysis of 550 to 700 of the donors, about 179 million T cells yielded approximately 120 million unique TCR beta sequences and less than 300 Gb of sequence data. An early release covering over 500 HLA-typed donors comprised around 300 gigabases of sequencing data and approximately 80 million unique TCR sequences. The genetic ancestry cluster associated with self-reported Caucasian donors included around 76% of the approximately 400 genotyped donors. The study was designed to test whether signatures of past pathogen exposure could be identified by cataloging public T cell receptors. The study profiled the T cell repertoires of 500 to 800 subjects by immunosequencing and related them to cytomegalovirus serostatus. In addition to the first cohort of 500 to 850 subjects, a separate validation cohort of around 110 different subjects was used. To predict cytomegalovirus infection status, the study combined high-throughput TCR immunosequencing, statistical association of individual TCRs with disease status, and machine learning. A later analysis re-examined previously published TCR beta repertoires from more than 650 donors and added high-resolution HLA genotyping to investigate patterns of TCR occurrence. Rather than drawing on any new phenotypic data, the later analysis identified candidate immune exposures from TCR beta sequences and the way those sequences occurred across donors. An earlier analysis of approximately 580 of the donors used high-throughput TCR beta sequencing to judge whether each TCR beta V gene segment behaved as functional or pseudogenic. Donor age, sex, ethnicity and CMV serostatus were compiled alongside the repertoire data. Genome-wide SNP genotypes for about three fifths of the 666 donors were used in a later genetic analysis, which treated that subset as a discovery cohort. Every discovery cohort repertoire had been produced on one sequencing platform. Class I and class II HLA loci were covered by the typing at four-digit resolution. The number of typed donors differed by locus: roughly 629-630 for A, B, C, DRB1 and DQB1; 500 to 550 for DQA1; 606 for DPA1; and about 470 for DPB1. Because of strong linkage in the cohort, four or five DR-DQ haplotypes were treated as single units for association and clustering. Among under 450 genotyped donors of the cohort, an average of 235,054 unique TCR beta nucleotide sequences were sequenced per donor, around a sixth of them non-productive. Overall results and qualifications from the work: Assigning TCR associations to individual alleles was difficult when HLA alleles, especially DR and DQ, strongly co-occurred. According to a later genetic analysis, donors in an Asian-associated ancestry cluster had fewer N-insertions in productive TCRs than the roughly 700-donor mean. In a later analysis, TCR association rates were found to vary across HLA loci, with the most associated TCRs seen for DRB1 alleles and the fewest for HLA-C alleles. The sequencing pipeline was judged likely to have produced a cluster of highly shared sequence variants as a technical artifact. Most CMV-associated TCR beta chains appeared to be HLA-restricted in a later analysis, and the HLA associations seemed to be driven largely by CMV exposure. The cohort was sequenced for TCR beta chains only, and without alpha or paired-chain data the features that could be detected were limited. A later analysis found that HLA-associated TCR beta chains were more clonally expanded and had lower generation probabilities than equally common non-associated chains. Most TCR sequences were seen in very few donors, while some public TCRs were found in many individuals. According to the authors, the approach could potentially be generalized to other disease states and immunological phenotypes. CMV serostatus was the only immune exposure information available for the cohort. The 87-base-pair reads could not distinguish some IMGT-functional V segments, including TRBV6-2 and TRBV6-3, so those segments were excluded. Because HLA typing was unavailable for some donors at each locus, only the typed subset was used in association tests. An association between a missense DCLRE1C variant and V-gene and J-gene trimming of TCR beta chains was found in a later genetic analysis and replicated in an independent cohort. Broadly in line with IMGT annotations, most TCR beta V segments showed up in productive rearrangements about 90% or about 30% of the time in an earlier analysis of around 550 of the donors. A further reported finding was that TCR beta sequences accurately predicted the HLA-A and HLA-B alleles for most subjects in the first cohort. According to a later analysis, parvovirus B19, influenza, CMV and Epstein-Barr virus appeared linked to several top co-occurrence clusters. Linkage disequilibrium might explain the correlated functional status among segregating V segments, but an unknown experimental factor could not be ruled out. The presence/absence analyses assumed that sequencing depth was roughly uniform across donors, and that assumption may not be true. The earlier analysis of 450 to 700 of the donors excluded approximately 17 rarely observed V segments, including chromosome 9 orphons, because counts were too low. The classifier was reported to diagnose cytomegalovirus status with high specificity and sensitivity in both the original and validation cohorts. A total of 150 or so TCR beta chains were listed by the study as associated with cytomegalovirus. Specific HLA alleles were associated with 18,000 or so TCR beta sequences at a false discovery rate of 0.05 in a later analysis. In vitro tests confirmed that a few of the cytomegalovirus-associated TCR beta chains recognize cytomegalovirus antigens.

In total, about 650 healthy bone marrow donors made up the cohort. All cohort members were sampled while nominally healthy, although unrecorded immune exposures were likely present. Of the roughly 630 cohort members, 250 to 300 had a positive CMV serostatus and about 350 had a negative one, while no CMV serostatus was recorded for the donor. A peripheral blood sample was provided by each donor, and peripheral blood mononuclear cells were used for TCR beta sequencing. Genomic DNA extraction from the blood cell samples was performed with the Qiagen DNeasy Blood Extraction Kit. Concerning this clone: No cognate antigen has been identified for it. No base qualities exist here, and no much larger clone lies one base off it.

Library method: the immunoSEQ multiplex PCR assay. The multiplex PCR relied on a mix of 60 forward primers for TCR Vbeta segments and 13 reverse primers for TCR Jbeta segments. The CDR3 region of rearranged TCR beta genes was amplified from genomic DNA by a multiplex PCR assay. On the Illumina HiSeq System, the amplified TCR beta libraries were sequenced as 87-base-pair reads. The authors' analysis ran thus. In a later analysis, tens of millions of unique TCR beta chains were counted across the approximately 640 repertoires, and around 10 million of these chains were shared by at least two donors. Raw reads were error-corrected and collapsed into unique sequences by a nearest-neighbor algorithm in which closely related sequences were merged to remove PCR and sequencing errors. To assign V, D and J gene segments, CDR3 sequences were aligned to IMGT reference sequences. For a sequence to be retained, a match of at least six nucleotides to both a V gene segment and a J gene segment was required. A rearrangement counted as productive if the CDR3 had no stop codons and remained in frame with V and J, and every other rearrangement counted as non-productive. CDR3 was defined by IMGT convention, running from the second conserved V-encoded cysteine to the conserved J-encoded phenylalanine. The earlier analysis of some 550 of the donors excluded any sequence lacking an unambiguous match to a single V gene segment. In an earlier analysis of a few hundred of the donors, V segments were called functional above 56.7% productive rearrangements and were called segregating when the between-donor standard deviation exceeded 5%. A statistical classification framework was built for diagnosing cytomegalovirus status from the catalog of TCR beta chain sequences. In a later analysis, TCR nucleotide sequences were compared against IMGT/GENE-DB human TR gene sequences so that V and J genes could be assigned. Using the TCRdist pipeline, a later analysis assigned CDR3 sequences along with most-parsimonious VDJ recombination scenarios. In a later analysis, each TCR beta chain was defined by its CDR3 amino acid sequence together with its V-gene family, and reads lacking a unique V-gene family were excluded. As a way to deal with suspected cross-contamination and a sequencing artifact, a later analysis dropped 640 or so nucleotide sequences that were highly shared and had low generation probability. In a later analysis, a clonal expansion index was calculated for each public chain from normalized within-repertoire ranks of inferred template counts. Generation probabilities in a later analysis came from a VDJ recombination model fitted to out-of-frame rearrangements, and those results were checked against IGoR. Hypergeometric tests were used in a later analysis to score TCR-TCR, TCR-HLA and TCR-CMV co-occurrence, with a repertoire-size bias correction applied to the TCR pairs. To estimate false discovery rates, a later analysis permuted the HLA or CMV assignments 20 times. In a later analysis, co-occurring TCRs were grouped using DBSCAN, with TCRdist sequence similarity added in when clustering inside HLA-allele-positive subsets. For co-occurrence clustering, repertoires with fewer than 30,000 or more than 120,000 public chains were excluded, along with roughly five repertoires with anomalous nucleotide sharing. TCRdb took this table from immuneACCESS and kept in-frame rearrangements with V and J called. Such tables lack part of the clones; where checked against another copy, unresolved V genes explain under half of the gap, and the rest is unexplained. That table is the source of V, J and clone size, and D and trimming were worked out from the DNA. In all, the sample holds under 150,000 clones, and around 72% of those were seen once. Roughly 3% of the sample is held by the ten biggest clonotypes.

Here V drops 2 bases and J drops 1 base, and the junction holds 5 bases not matched to any gene. Inclusive of the bounding cysteine and phenylalanine, the CDR3 is 16 residues long. Only the CDR3 region is kept as DNA, spanning 48 bases read in frame from base 1. Per the germline V gene, SNHLY is the CDR1 and FYNNEI is the CDR2. The sequenced material came from PBMCs. The source is a human donor in good health. Recombination joined TRBV2 with TRBJ2-7; 10 nucleotides in the junction match TRBD2. CDR3 loop: CASSERSGLASYEQYF. DNA sequence: TGTGCCAGCAGTGAAAGGTCGGGACTAGCGTCCTACGAGCAGTACTTC.